This entry describes one TCR beta chain. Its antigen is still unknown. No base qualities exist here, and no much larger clone lies one base off it. The immunoSEQ Assay, a bias-controlled multiplex PCR, was used to amplify TCRbeta CDR3 regions from genomic DNA. The published analysis was carried out like this. The number of nucleated cells in each sample was estimated by amplification of reference gene primers within the assay. To quantify the absolute abundance of each unique TCRbeta CDR3 rearrangement, sequence reads were collapsed and filtered. Productive Simpson clonality was computed per sample as the square root of Simpson's diversity index over productive rearrangements. TCRdb stores this immuneACCESS table with in-frame sequences only. Part of the clones is absent; in the studies checked, under half of the shortfall reflects unresolved V genes, and no reason is known for the rest. The D gene and trimming were derived from the DNA, and the V and J assignments and clone size from that table. This sample lists 150,000 to 200,000 clones; more than 75% were detected once. Approximately 5.5% of the sample belongs to the ten largest clones.

The germline V gene gives CDR1 as MDHEN and CDR2 as SYDVKM. The CDR3 covers 16 residues, taking in both the cysteine and the phenylalanine. Just CDR3 DNA is preserved here, 48 bases in frame from base 1. Germline trimming amounts to 7 bases on V and 6 bases on J, with 14 as the count of junction bases outside the gene matches. Each collaborating institution followed its own protocols to collect whole blood in K2EDTA tubes. Collaborator samples were shipped for TCRbeta analysis as frozen whole blood, isolated PBMCs, or DNA extracted from either sample type. These data come from a study of blood T cell repertoires in COVID-19 (TCRdb year 2020). Context from the whole study: The collaborator samples originated in the United States, Italy and Spain and spanned the acute and convalescent phases of COVID-19. A freely available public database, intended as a resource for researchers studying the immune response to SARS-CoV-2, is where the repertoires were released. Where available, HLA class I and class II types were obtained from metadata supplied by the sample provider rather than from assay-based typing. The sample metadata nearly always contained a de-identified subject ID, COVID-19 status, age in years and sex. The prospective study material was composed of cDNA or gDNA derived from T cells, B-cell-depleted T cells, or PBMCs. Samples were obtained from the ongoing ImmuneRACE study (first 160 participants) and from over 1,000 subjects provided by 6 global collaborators. The dataset comprised deeply sampled blood TCRbeta repertoires from subjects exposed to, actively infected with, or recovered from COVID-19.

The paper as a whole reports these results and caveats: The amount of clinical and demographic metadata varied by source and participant and was provided uncurated.

This TCR derives from a man aged 40-49 years with active or convalescent COVID-19. Recombination linked TRBV28 to TRBJ1-5; 8 bases in the junction line up with TRBD1. The sample taken for sequencing was peripheral blood. The DNA sequence is TGTGCCAGCACTGAGACAGGGGCGGTGGAGGGTCAGCCCCAGCATTTT. It encodes CASTETGAVEGQPQHF.